Shown below are 32 T cell receptor beta chains from a single sample sequenced in a study of cytomegalovirus exposure and HLA in healthy donors. Primers for the PCR totalled 60 Vbeta and 13 Jbeta. Clones were sequenced by immunoSEQ multiplex PCR, and TCRdb holds only the in-frame ones, with some missing. The sample shows some 120,000 clones, roughly four fifths of them seen only once. The material sequenced was PBMCs. The receptor source for this set is a woman aged 55-69 years in good health and CMV-seropositive.

This clone was seen just once. The rearrangement joins TRBV7-9 to TRBJ1-5; D perhaps matches TRBD1 (6 bases). Germline V gives CDR1 SEHNR, CDR2 FQNEAQ (reference sequence). The V end lost 6 bases, the J end lost 0 bases, and 12 bases lay between the germline ends. The length of the CDR3 is 15 residues. CDR3 in amino acids: CASSPQGHSNQPQHF. DNA of the CDR3: TGTGCCAGCAGTCCACAGGGTCATAGCAATCAGCCCCAGCATTTT.

The chain links TRBV7-2 to TRBJ1-1, with 10 positions matching TRBD1. Germline V gene lookup returns CDR1 SGHTA and CDR2 FQGNSA. After removal of 5 bases from V and 5 bases from J, the junction contained 8 bases not matched to a gene. The CDR3 has 15 amino acids. The CDR3 DNA follows: TGTGCCAGCAGCCCGCCCCCGGGACAGGGGACTGAAGCTTTCTTT. It codes for CASSPPPGQGTEAFF. Filled out from reference TRBV7-2 and TRBJ1-1, the complete variable domain reads GAGVSQSPSNKVTEKGKDVELRCDPISGHTALYWYRQSLGQGLEFLIYFQGNSAPDKSGLPSDRFSAERTGGSVSTLTIQRTQQEDSAVYLCASSPPPGQGTEAFFGQGTRLTVV.

J is TRBJ1-1 and V is TRBV30; D perhaps matches TRBD1 (5 bases). CDR3 length: 14 residues. Looked up from germline, CDR1 is GTSNPN and CDR2 is SVGIG (reference sequence). V was trimmed by 4 bases and J by 4 bases, leaving 16 bases between them. CDR3 region: CAWNTLAGRTEAFF. The CDR3 DNA reads as TGTGCCTGGAACACGCTGGCAGGGCGCACTGAAGCTTTCTTT. Full variable domain (outside the CDR3, taken from reference TRBV30 and TRBJ1-1): SQTIHQWPATLVQPVGSPLSLECTVEGTSNPNLYWYRQAAGRGLQLLFYSVGIGQISSEVPQNLSASRPQDRQFILSSKKLLLSDSGFYLCAWNTLAGRTEAFFGQGTRLTVV.

The chain joins TRBV9 to TRBJ2-2, with 12 positions matching TRBD2. The germline gives CDR1 SGDLS, CDR2 YYNGEE. This CDR3 comprises 19 residues. J lost 5 bases, V lost 0 bases, and 11 bases had no gene match. The CDR3 DNA follows: TGTGCCAGCAGCGTAGGACTAGCGGGGGCCCTATTACAGACCGGGGAGCTGTTTTTT. It encodes CASSVGLAGALLQTGELFF.

The chain combines TRBV7-2 with TRBJ1-1; D is unresolved. This CDR3 spans 14 amino acids. Germline CDR1 SGHTA, CDR2 FQGNSA. V dropped 1 base and J dropped 4 bases, with 10 bases sitting between them. CDR3 bases: TGTGCCAGCAGCTTAGTTGGAGGCGCCACTGAAGCTTTCTTT. It is translated as CASSLVGGATEAFF. The variable domain in full, with the rest retrieved from reference TRBV7-2 and TRBJ1-1, is GAGVSQSPSNKVTEKGKDVELRCDPISGHTALYWYRQSLGQGLEFLIYFQGNSAPDKSGLPSDRFSAERTGGSVSTLTIQRTQQEDSAVYLCASSLVGGATEAFFGQGTRLTVV.

The chain carries TRBV15 and TRBJ1-5, with D perhaps TRBD1 (6 bases). Per germline, CDR1 LNHNV and CDR2 YYDKDF (reference sequence). CDR3 length: 15 amino acids. Trimming removed 3 bases from V and 3 bases from J, with 12 bases in between. The CDR3 here is CATSRVDRSNQPQHF. The CDR3 DNA follows: TGTGCCACCAGCAGGGTCGACAGGTCCAATCAGCCCCAGCATTTT.

This clone was detected only a few times. The V and J genes are TRBV6-6 and TRBJ2-5; D may be TRBD2 (6 bases). Germline V CDR1 and CDR2: MNHNY, SVGAGI (reference sequence). The CDR3 contains 13 residues. The ends were cut back, 8 bases at V and 3 bases at J, with 13 bases in the middle. CDR3 coding DNA: TGTGCCAGCCGACTGACGGGAGAAGAGACCCAGTACTTC. Translating gives CASRLTGEETQYF.

Here the CDR3 reads CASSSFRGEQYF. CDR3 in DNA: TGTGCCAGCAGTTCATTCAGGGGTGAGCAGTACTTC. The chain combines TRBV7-2 with TRBJ2-7; the D gene is possibly TRBD1 (6 bases). The V and J ends lost 6 bases and 7 bases respectively, with 13 bases between them. This CDR3 is built from 12 residues. Germline V CDR1 and CDR2: SGHTA, FQGNSA.

This clone was seen more than once but under ten times. The chain joins TRBV7-9 to TRBJ2-5, with TRBD2 as a possible D gene (5 bases). The length of the CDR3 is 13 residues. CDR1 SEHNR and CDR2 FQNEAQ come from the germline V gene (reference sequence). Trimming cost V 5 bases and J 5 bases, with 12 bases left between them. The DNA for the CDR3 is TGTGCCAGCAGCCCAGGAGGTGCGGAGACCCAGTACTTC. Translating gives CASSPGGAETQYF.

The J gene is TRBJ1-5, the V gene TRBV28, with D possibly matching TRBD1 (5 bases). Per the germline V gene, CDR1 is MDHEN and CDR2 is SYDVKM. This CDR3 is 16 amino acids long. With 6 bases removed from V and 0 bases from J, the gap between germline ends came to 15 bases. CDR3 DNA: TGTGCCAGCAGCCTTTGGGGGGGTTATAGCAATCAGCCCCAGCATTTT. It specifies CASSLWGGYSNQPQHF.

The rearrangement links TRBV5-1 to TRBJ1-5, with TRBD1 identical over 10 bases. The CDR3 covers 20 residues. V was clipped by 4 bases and J by 6 bases; unmatched bases: 22. Germline V gives CDR1 SGHRS, CDR2 YFSETQ. The CDR3 nucleotides read TGCGCCAGCAGCCCGGCAGGGGACAGGGGAGGGGGGAGTCCTGGTCAGCCCCAGCATTTT. Protein product: CASSPAGDRGGGSPGQPQHF.

The chain combines TRBV7-9 with TRBJ1-1; 8 bases line up with TRBD1. CDR1 and CDR2 (germline): SEHNR, FQNEAQ (reference sequence). The V gene end was trimmed by 2 bases and the J gene end by 5 bases; junction bases not matched to a gene: 4. The CDR3 is 14 amino acids. CDR3 loop: CASSLLTGGTEAFF. In DNA, the CDR3 is TGTGCCAGCAGCTTACTAACAGGGGGAACTGAAGCTTTCTTT.

This clone has only one observation. The chain carries TRBV5-5 and TRBJ1-5; the D gene is possibly TRBD1 (6 bases). Deletions cut 0 bases from V and 1 base from J, with 11 bases between. The V gene's germline CDR1 is SGHKS and CDR2 YYEKEE (reference sequence). This CDR3 comprises 16 residues. This CDR3 is CASSLAQGPSNQPQHF. The CDR3 nucleotides are TGTGCCAGCAGCTTGGCCCAGGGGCCCAGCAATCAGCCCCAGCATTTT.

The chain has TRBV19 and TRBJ1-5; 11 positions match TRBD1. V was clipped by 5 bases and J by 4 bases; unmatched bases: 7. This CDR3 is 16 amino acids long. Germline values: CDR1 LNHDA, CDR2 SQIVND (reference sequence). DNA of the CDR3: TGTGCCAGTAGTCATACGGACAGGGGGCGAAATCAGCCCCAGCATTTT. Residues: CASSHTDRGRNQPQHF.

The genes are TRBV6-5 and TRBJ2-3; 7 nucleotides agree with TRBD1. The germline V gene has CDR1 MNHEY and CDR2 SVGAGI. The CDR3 spans 15 residues. V lost 6 bases and J lost 0; bases outside the gene matches: 6. The CDR3 nucleotides read TGTGCCAGCAGGGGACAGCGATCTAGCACAGATACGCAGTATTTT. Protein sequence: CASRGQRSSTDTQYF.

The gene calls are TRBV19 and TRBJ1-2; D gene ambiguous. Germline V gives CDR1 LNHDA, CDR2 SQIVND (reference sequence). The CDR3 spans 13 residues. The V and J ends lost 3 bases and 6 bases respectively, with 11 bases between them. CDR3 loop: CASSIDREDGYTF. CDR3 in DNA: TGTGCCAGTAGTATTGACCGGGAAGATGGCTACACCTTC.

V usage is TRBV18 and J usage is TRBJ1-1; D may be TRBD1 (5 bases). Between the trimmed V and J ends, which lost 1 base and 1 base, there was a span of 10 bases. The CDR3 totals 15 residues. CDR1 is KGHSH, CDR2 LQKENI, per germline. Here the CDR3 reads CASSPLSTANTEAFF. The CDR3 DNA is TGTGCCAGCTCACCACTTTCGACAGCGAACACTGAAGCTTTCTTT.

This chain connects TRBV5-1 to TRBJ2-7, with 10 bases matching TRBD2. This CDR3 has 15 residues. Germline loops: CDR1 SGHRS, CDR2 YFSETQ. Losses at the gene ends were 0 bases for V and 7 bases for J; bases not matched to a gene: 7. The CDR3 bases are TGCGCCAGCAGCTTGGGGCTAGCGGGAGCTAGGGAGCAGTACTTC. Its protein is CASSLGLAGAREQYF.

V and J are TRBV7-2 and TRBJ2-1; 9 nucleotides match TRBD1. Per germline, CDR1 SGHTA and CDR2 FQGNSA. This CDR3 is 17 amino acids long. V shed 5 bases and J 7 bases; nucleotides not matched to a gene: 15. The CDR3 region has the DNA TGTGCCAGCAGCGGGACGAAGACGACAGGGGGTTGGAATGAGCAGTTCTTC. It translates to CASSGTKTTGGWNEQFF. The variable domain in full, with the rest retrieved from reference TRBV7-2 and TRBJ2-1, is GAGVSQSPSNKVTEKGKDVELRCDPISGHTALYWYRQSLGQGLEFLIYFQGNSAPDKSGLPSDRFSAERTGGSVSTLTIQRTQQEDSAVYLCASSGTKTTGGWNEQFFGPGTRLTVL.

V is TRBV2 and J is TRBJ2-3; 9 positions match TRBD1. CDR1 and CDR2 (germline): SNHLY, FYNNEI. CDR3 length: 14 amino acids. V was pared by 3 bases and J by 4 bases, with 2 bases of the junction left unmatched. This CDR3 is CASSEDRGSDTQYF. In DNA form, the CDR3 reads TGTGCCAGCAGTGAGGACAGGGGATCAGATACGCAGTATTTT.

The rearrangement joins TRBV9 to TRBJ2-7; the match to TRBD1 covers 7 bases. In germline, CDR1 is SGDLS, CDR2 YYNGEE. The CDR3 has 15 residues. J was trimmed by 0 bases and V by 4 bases; bases with no gene match: 7. This CDR3 is CASSREGASSYEQYF. In DNA form, the CDR3 reads TGTGCCAGCAGCCGCGAGGGGGCTTCCTCCTACGAGCAGTACTTC.

In its sample, this clone was seen a few times. This chain links TRBV9 with TRBJ2-7, with TRBD2 identical over 9 bases. The CDR3 is 13 amino acids. CDR1 is SGDLS and CDR2 is YYNGEE in the germline V gene. Trimming took 10 bases from V and 2 from J; bases not matched to a gene: 7. This CDR3 reads CASGAGGPYEQYF. In DNA form, the CDR3 reads TGTGCCTCGGGGGCGGGGGGGCCCTACGAGCAGTACTTC.

This chain links TRBV30 with TRBJ2-7, with 8 bases identical to TRBD2. The V gene's germline CDR1 is GTSNPN and CDR2 SVGIG (reference sequence). The CDR3 has 16 amino acids. J was trimmed by 0 bases and V by 0 bases; bases with no gene match: 7. The DNA for the CDR3 is TGTGCCTGGAGTGTACGGAGGCTAGCGGGCTCCTACGAGCAGTACTTC. As protein: CAWSVRRLAGSYEQYF.

CDR3 sequence: CASNSGDYNSPLHF. In DNA form, the CDR3 reads TGTGCCAGCAACTCAGGGGACTATAATTCACCCCTCCACTTT. This chain joins TRBV7-9 and TRBJ1-6, with D maybe TRBD1 (6 bases). CDR1 SEHNR and CDR2 FQNEAQ come from the germline V gene (reference sequence). The CDR3 runs 14 residues. V was cut by 7 bases and J by 3 bases, with 10 bases left in between.

V and J are TRBV7-3 and TRBJ2-1; D may be TRBD2 (5 bases). Per the germline V gene, CDR1 is SGHTA and CDR2 is FQGTGA. CDR3 length: 18 amino acids. Deletions cut 1 base from V and 0 bases from J, with 16 bases between. As DNA, the CDR3 is TGTGCCAGCAGCTTAAACGGACCGGGGAGCGGCTCCTACAATGAGCAGTTCTTC. Its translation is CASSLNGPGSGSYNEQFF.

The J gene is TRBJ2-7, the V gene TRBV27; tentatively, D is TRBD2 (5 bases). The V gene's germline CDR1 is MNHEY and CDR2 SMNVEV (reference sequence). CDR3 length: 16 amino acids. Trimming removed 0 bases from V and 2 bases from J, with 14 bases in between. The CDR3 region has the DNA TGTGCCAGCAGTTTATCGCTAGGGTCCGGGACCTACGAGCAGTACTTC. It specifies CASSLSLGSGTYEQYF.

The chain joins TRBV4-1 to TRBJ2-3; D is perhaps TRBD1 (5 bases). This CDR3 has 16 residues. The V and J ends lost 4 bases and 0 bases respectively, with 14 bases between them. The germline V gene has CDR1 MGHRA and CDR2 YSYEKL. CDR3 in DNA: TGCGCCAGCAGCCCCATGGGGCTAGATAGCACAGATACGCAGTATTTT. Protein sequence: CASSPMGLDSTDTQYF.

This clone was seen a handful of times. The chain combines TRBV19 with TRBJ2-5, with 7 bases aligning to TRBD2. V lost 5 bases, J lost 5 bases, and 11 bases stayed unmatched. Germline CDR1 is LNHDA and CDR2 is SQIVND (reference sequence). The CDR3 has 15 residues. CDR3 bases: TGTGCCAGTAGTCCCTCAAGAGTGGGGGGGGAGACCCAGTACTTC. It yields the protein CASSPSRVGGETQYF.

The chain has TRBV9 and TRBJ2-3; tentatively, D is TRBD1 (7 bases). Trimming pared 3 bases from V and 3 bases from J, leaving 20 bases between. Germline assignment: CDR1 SGDLS and CDR2 YYNGEE. The CDR3 totals 17 residues. The CDR3 DNA sequence: TGTGCCAGCAGCGGAGAGGGGGGACAGTTAAGAACAGATACGCAGTATTTT. Its protein product is CASSGEGGQLRTDTQYF.

This clone has a single count. The chain is built from TRBV9 and TRBJ2-4; TRBD1 is a possible D gene (6 bases). Germline V lookup: CDR1 SGDLS, CDR2 YYNGEE. Trimming cost V 0 bases and J 7 bases, with 14 bases left between them. There are 15 residues in the CDR3. CDR3 bases: TGTGCCAGCAGCGTAGGGGTCACAGGGTTGAACATTCAGTACTTC. Its protein is CASSVGVTGLNIQYF.

DNA for the CDR3: TGTGCCTGGAGTGTACTTCTCCGAGCGGGAGGGGGTACGCAGTATTTT. Protein product: CAWSVLLRAGGGTQYF. This chain uses TRBV30 with TRBJ2-3; 10 positions match TRBD2. J was trimmed by 8 bases and V by 0 bases; bases with no gene match: 11. The CDR3 is 16 residues long. Germline assignment: CDR1 GTSNPN and CDR2 SVGIG (reference sequence).

The rearrangement uses TRBV7-2 and TRBJ2-7; weak D call: TRBD1 (5 bases). The germline gives CDR1 SGHTA, CDR2 FQGNSA. The CDR3 extends over 13 amino acids. Trimming took off 1 base at V and 3 bases at J, with 7 bases between the two ends. The CDR3 sequence: CASSLGQNYEQYF. Here the CDR3 DNA reads TGTGCCAGCAGCTTAGGACAGAACTACGAGCAGTACTTC.